This T cell receptor beta chain is from a study of T cell responses to AZD1222 COVID-19 vaccine. Sequenced by immunoSEQ multiplex PCR; TCRdb stores in-frame clones only, minus some. The top ten hold around a sixth of the sample, which has 90,000 to 100,000 clones, 85% to 90% seen once. The sequenced sample was peripheral blood, obtained 28 days after the second AZD1222 dose. The receptor's source is an adult who received the AZD1222 COVID-19 vaccine.

The CDR3 coding sequence is TGTGCCAGCAGCTCCATAACCTCGGTCGGGGAGCTGTTTTTT. Residues: CASSSITSVGELFF. The rearrangement links TRBV13 to TRBJ2-2, with D hard to call. This CDR3 has 14 residues. V was cut by 4 bases and J by 7 bases, with 13 bases left in between. The germline gives CDR1 PRHDT, CDR2 FYEKMQ (reference sequence).